One and the same sample provided the 29 T cell receptor beta chains below, sequenced in a study of blood T cell repertoires in COVID-19. Here immunoSEQ multiplex PCR was the method, and the copy in TCRdb shows in-frame clones only, minus some. The sample has about 150,000 clones; about 90% are singletons. The material sequenced was PBMCs or T cells enriched from blood (not recorded which). These receptors originate from a woman aged 45-65 years who had recovered from COVID-19.

The rearrangement uses TRBV6-2 or TRBV6-3 and TRBJ1-6; TRBD1 might be the D (6 bases). Per germline, CDR1 MNHEY and CDR2 SVGEGT. V was trimmed by 5 bases and J by 7 bases, leaving 12 bases between them. The CDR3 runs 14 residues. In DNA, the CDR3 is TGTGCCAGCAGTCGACAGGAAGGAAATTCACCCCTCCACTTT. It specifies CASSRQEGNSPLHF.

V gene TRBV30 combines with J gene TRBJ1-4; D unresolved. Germline V gene data show CDR1 as GTSNPN and CDR2 as SVGIG (reference sequence). Trimming shortened V by 4 bases and J by 7 bases, and 13 bases separated the two germline ends. The CDR3 spans 13 residues. CDR3 loop: CAWTTLRSEKLFF. The DNA of the CDR3 is TGTGCCTGGACGACCCTCCGGAGTGAAAAACTGTTTTTT.

V usage is TRBV28 and J usage is TRBJ2-7; tentative D call: TRBD1 (6 bases). The CDR3 is 16 residues long. The V gene's germline CDR1 is MDHEN and CDR2 SYDVKM. The germline V and J ends were trimmed by 7 bases and 4 bases, with 23 bases remaining between them. The CDR3: CASTNYGGSVSYEQYF. The DNA of the CDR3 is TGTGCCAGCACCAATTATGGGGGCTCGGTGTCATACGAGCAGTACTTC. Filled out from reference TRBV28 and TRBJ2-7, the complete variable domain reads DVKVTQSSRYLVKRTGEKVFLECVQDMDHENMFWYRQDPGLGLRLIYFSYDVKMKEKGDIPEGYSVSREKKERFSLILESASTNQTSMYLCASTNYGGSVSYEQYFGPGTRLTVT.

This chain uses TRBV27 with TRBJ1-2; TRBD1 agrees at 9 bases. Germline CDR1 is MNHEY and CDR2 is SMNVEV (reference sequence). The CDR3 extends over 15 amino acids. The ends lost 7 bases at V and 6 bases at J; junction bases unmatched: 12. Written as DNA, the CDR3 is TGTGCCAGCAAGTTTTGGGGACAGGGAAAGGATGGCTACACCTTC. Residues: CASKFWGQGKDGYTF.

This chain uses TRBV7-9 with TRBJ1-1, with a possible D match to TRBD1 (6 bases). Between the trimmed V and J ends, which lost 3 bases and 6 bases, there was a span of 14 bases. The CDR3 totals 14 residues. Germline V CDR1 and CDR2: SEHNR, FQNEAQ (reference sequence). CDR3 protein: CASSFGSRQAEAFF. The CDR3 bases are TGTGCCAGCAGCTTTGGATCCCGACAGGCTGAAGCTTTCTTT.

The chain employs TRBV30 and TRBJ2-7; 9 bases are shared with TRBD1. This CDR3 contains 13 residues. The J segment lost 5 bases and the V segment lost 2 bases, leaving 4 bases of the junction unmatched. The germline V gene has CDR1 GTSNPN and CDR2 SVGIG (reference sequence). CDR3 loop: CAWSRRTGDEQYF. In DNA, the CDR3 is TGTGCCTGGAGTAGAAGGACAGGGGACGAGCAGTACTTC.

The chain employs TRBV7-8 and TRBJ2-7, with 7 bases fitting TRBD1. This CDR3 is built from 14 residues. J lost 1 base, V lost 5 bases, and 5 bases had no gene match. The germline V gene has CDR1 SGHVS and CDR2 FQNEAQ. CDR3 in amino acids: CASSRGQESYEQYF. The CDR3 region has the DNA TGTGCCAGCAGCAGAGGACAGGAGTCCTACGAGCAGTACTTC.

The V gene is TRBV18, the J gene TRBJ2-7, with D perhaps matching TRBD1 (6 bases). Germline-derived CDR1 and CDR2 are KGHSH and LQKENI. V was cut by 4 bases and J by 1 base, with 17 bases left in between. The CDR3 has 16 amino acids. The chain's CDR3 is CASSQTQGYGSYEQYF. The DNA of the CDR3 is TGTGCCAGCTCACAAACCCAGGGGTATGGATCCTACGAGCAGTACTTC. Combining the CDR3 with reference TRBV18 and TRBJ2-7 gives the whole variable domain NAGVMQNPRHLVRRRGQEARLRCSPMKGHSHVYWYRQLPEEGLKFMVYLQKENIIDESGMPKERFSAEFPKEGPSILRIQQVVRGDSAAYFCASSQTQGYGSYEQYFGPGTRLTVT.

The J gene is TRBJ1-5, the V gene TRBV27; D may be TRBD1 (5 bases). The germline CDR1 and CDR2 sequences are MNHEY and SMNVEV (reference sequence). This CDR3 contains 14 residues. Deletions cut 2 bases from V and 3 bases from J, with 8 bases between. The CDR3 loop reads CASSLRQSNQPQHF. As DNA, the CDR3 is TGTGCCAGCAGTTTACGACAGTCCAATCAGCCCCAGCATTTT.

This chain links TRBV6-5 with TRBJ1-1; 8 bases are a match to TRBD1. With 10 bases clipped from V and 2 bases from J, the junction kept 3 bases outside the gene matches. The germline V gene encodes CDR1 MNHEY and CDR2 SVGAGI. The CDR3 is made up of 12 amino acids. The CDR3 loop reads CAIQGANTEAFF. The DNA for the CDR3 is TGTGCCATCCAGGGGGCAAACACTGAAGCTTTCTTT.

The chain uses TRBV10-3 and TRBJ2-2, with 11 bases fitting TRBD2. Germline trimming cut 0 bases from V and 0 bases from J; bases unmatched to any gene: 9. The CDR3 is 20 residues long. Germline assignment: CDR1 ENHRY and CDR2 SYGVKD. DNA of the CDR3: TGTGCCATCAGTGAGTCGTTAGGGACTAGCGGAGTCGCGAACACCGGGGAGCTGTTTTTT. This translates into CAISESLGTSGVANTGELFF.

V and J are TRBV5-4 and TRBJ2-7; D is perhaps TRBD2 (5 bases). The CDR3 loop spans 15 amino acids. Germline V gene lookup returns CDR1 SGHNT and CDR2 YYREEE (reference sequence). V was clipped by 2 bases and J by 6 bases, with 18 bases between them. CDR3 nucleotides: TGTGCCAGCAGCTTACCGACCGAGACTACGGGCGAGCAGTACTTC. This sequence encodes CASSLPTETTGEQYF.

The chain employs TRBV29-1 and TRBJ1-5; D might be TRBD1 (5 bases). The germline V and J ends were trimmed by 4 bases and 3 bases, with 7 bases remaining between them. There are 12 residues in the CDR3. Germline CDR1 and CDR2: SQVTM and ANQGSEA. This CDR3 is CSVGQINQPQHF. As DNA, the CDR3 is TGCAGCGTTGGACAGATCAATCAGCCCCAGCATTTT.

DNA for the CDR3: TGTGCCAGCAGCTTATATCAACTAGCGGGAGGGACGAACACCGGGGAGCTGTTTTTT. Translation: CASSLYQLAGGTNTGELFF. The chain employs TRBV7-2 and TRBJ2-2; TRBD2 aligns across 13 bases. V was clipped by 2 bases and J by 0 bases; unmatched bases: 6. Germline CDR1 SGHTA, CDR2 FQGNSA. There are 19 residues in the CDR3.

Sample share makes this clone medium-sized (0.01 to 0.1%). The genes are TRBV4-3 and TRBJ1-1; a weak D match, TRBD1 (6 bases). Germline V gives CDR1 LGHNA, CDR2 YSLEER. The CDR3 is 13 residues long. Trimming shortened V by 3 bases and J by 1 base, and 6 bases separated the two germline ends. The chain's CDR3 is CASSQTGNTEAFF. The CDR3 DNA follows: TGCGCCAGCAGCCAGACAGGGAACACTGAAGCTTTCTTT.

Points on this clone: Other DNA sequences from this sample encode an identical CDR3 as well. In nucleotides, the CDR3 is TGTGCCAGCAGTGACTCGGGGGGTACCGGGGAGCTGTTTTTT. As protein: CASSDSGGTGELFF. The chain links TRBV6-4 to TRBJ2-2, with a possible D match to TRBD2 (6 bases). The CDR3 is made up of 14 amino acids. V lost 0 bases to trimming and J lost 5 bases, with 7 bases between them. Germline V gene data show CDR1 as MRHNA and CDR2 as SNTAGT.

This clone turned up a few times. CDR3 DNA sequence: TGCAGCGTGGACCGGGACAGGGGCTATGGCTACACCTTC. It translates to CSVDRDRGYGYTF. The gene calls are TRBV29-1 and TRBJ1-2; 10 bases align to TRBD1. The CDR3 extends over 13 amino acids. The germline V gene encodes CDR1 SQVTM and CDR2 ANQGSEA. V trimming: 6 bases; J trimming: 4 bases; junction bases outside the gene matches: 5.

As DNA, the CDR3 is TGTGCCATCAGTGAACCTGGCCGGCGGGAAGTCGAGACCGGGGAGCTGTTTTTT. Translated, it gives CAISEPGRREVETGELFF. The V and J genes are TRBV10-3 and TRBJ2-2; D perhaps matches TRBD2 (6 bases). Trimming left V 3 bases short and J 5 bases short, with 22 bases between. Germline V gene data show CDR1 as ENHRY and CDR2 as SYGVKD. This CDR3 spans 18 amino acids.

The gene calls are TRBV10-2 and TRBJ2-7, with 13 bases fitting TRBD2. The CDR3 consists of 14 residues. Germline CDR1 is WSHSY and CDR2 is SAAADI. V lost 8 bases and J lost 3; bases outside the gene matches: 4. CDR3 DNA sequence: TGCGCCAGCGGATGGACTAGCGGGAGCTACGAGCAGTACTTC. Translated, it gives CASGWTSGSYEQYF.

The V and J genes are TRBV19 and TRBJ2-1; D possibly corresponds to TRBD1 (6 bases). The CDR3 runs to 13 residues. V was pared by 4 bases and J by 6 bases, with 10 bases between. Per the germline V gene, CDR1 is LNHDA and CDR2 is SQIVND (reference sequence). This chain's CDR3 is CASSRQAGNEQFF. In DNA, the CDR3 is TGTGCCAGTAGTAGACAGGCGGGCAATGAGCAGTTCTTC.

This chain's CDR3 is CASSLVGEGGGNEQFF. The CDR3 DNA reads TGTGCCAGCAGCTTAGTGGGGGAGGGTGGGGGCAATGAGCAGTTCTTC. The rearrangement joins TRBV7-8 to TRBJ2-1; 7 bases agree with TRBD2. Germline V CDR1 and CDR2: SGHVS, FQNEAQ. The ends lost 1 base at V and 6 bases at J; junction bases unmatched: 9. This CDR3 is built from 16 residues.

The chain uses TRBV7-2 and TRBJ2-1, with 7 bases that match TRBD2. Germline V gives CDR1 SGHTA, CDR2 FQGNSA. Trimming took 5 bases from V and 2 from J; bases not matched to a gene: 6. This CDR3 is 15 amino acids long. CDR3 sequence reads: CASSPGRETYNEQFF. The CDR3 DNA follows: TGTGCCAGCAGCCCGGGGCGGGAGACCTACAATGAGCAGTTCTTC.

The CDR3 DNA follows: TGTGCCAGCAGCTTATCCAGGCGCCAGGAACAGCCCCAGCATTTT. This codes for CASSLSRRQEQPQHF. The V call is TRBV7-2, the J call TRBJ1-5; D call uncertain. V was cut by 2 bases and J by 7 bases, with 15 bases left in between. The CDR3 has 15 residues. CDR1 SGHTA and CDR2 FQGNSA come from the germline V gene.

The chain links TRBV15 to TRBJ1-1; tentative D call: TRBD1 (5 bases). The CDR3 consists of 16 residues. The germline CDR1 and CDR2 sequences are LNHNV and YYDKDF (reference sequence). Trimming removed 1 base at V and 1 base at J, with 13 bases between. The CDR3 sequence: CATSRGGRGANTEAFF. The CDR3 DNA sequence: TGTGCCACCAGCAGAGGGGGGAGGGGAGCGAACACTGAAGCTTTCTTT.

The rearrangement uses TRBV6-5 and TRBJ1-3; 10 bases align to TRBD1. The ends lost 6 bases at V and 4 bases at J; junction bases unmatched: 6. Germline V CDR1 and CDR2: MNHEY, SVGAGI. There are 15 residues in the CDR3. CDR3 residues: CASSRGTGAGNTIYF. The CDR3 DNA reads as TGTGCCAGCAGCCGAGGGACAGGGGCAGGAAACACCATATATTTT.

The rearrangement links TRBV24-1 to TRBJ2-1; 9 nucleotides match TRBD2. The CDR3 runs to 17 residues. The ends lost 3 bases at V and 4 bases at J; junction bases unmatched: 9. The V gene's germline CDR1 is KGHDR and CDR2 SFDVKD. In nucleotides, the CDR3 is TGTGCCACCAGTGATAGGGGCGGGAGGGGATATTACAATGAGCAGTTCTTC. It specifies CATSDRGGRGYYNEQFF.

The J gene is TRBJ2-7, the V gene TRBV29-1; 7 bases map to TRBD1. CDR1 is SQVTM, CDR2 ANQGSEA, per germline. Trimming took 8 bases from V and 3 from J; bases not matched to a gene: 4. This CDR3 contains 11 residues. CDR3 in amino acids: CSCGTDYEQYF. The CDR3 DNA follows: TGCAGCTGTGGGACAGACTACGAGCAGTACTTC.

The chain is built from TRBV27 and TRBJ2-5, with 8 positions matching TRBD1. V lost 2 bases to trimming and J lost 6 bases; unmatched junction nucleotides: 5. Germline lookup yields CDR1 MNHEY and CDR2 SMNVEV (reference sequence). This CDR3 is 14 amino acids long. CDR3 amino acids: CASSLQGAEKTQYF. CDR3 nucleotides: TGTGCCAGCAGTTTACAGGGGGCTGAAAAGACCCAGTACTTC.

The chain recombines TRBV25-1 with TRBJ1-3; 9 nucleotides match TRBD1. With V trimmed by 3 bases and J by 2 bases, 2 bases remained unmatched. This CDR3 has 15 amino acids. Per germline, CDR1 MGHDK and CDR2 SYGVNS. The CDR3 region has the DNA TGTGCCAGCAGTGATACAGGGGGCACTGGAAACACCATATATTTT. It codes for CASSDTGGTGNTIYF. Based on the CDR3 plus reference TRBV25-1 and TRBJ1-3, the full variable domain is EADIYQTPRYLVIGTGKKITLECSQTMGHDKMYWYQQDPGMELHLIHYSYGVNSTEKGDLSSESTVSRIRTEHFPLTLESARPSHTSQYLCASSDTGGTGNTIYFGEGSWLTVV.